This entry lists 23 T cell receptor beta chains sequenced from one sample in a study of blood T cell repertoires in COVID-19. The repertoire was sequenced with immunoSEQ multiplex PCR; TCRdb's copy has only in-frame clones and lacks some. The sample holds approximately 100,000 clones, about 80% seen once. Sequencing was done on a sample of peripheral blood. Receptors originate from a man between 65 and 85 years old with active or convalescent COVID-19.

V and J are TRBV30 and TRBJ2-7; 7 bases match TRBD1. The CDR3 is 14 amino acids. The germline V gene has CDR1 GTSNPN and CDR2 SVGIG (reference sequence). Trimming removed 2 bases from V and 2 bases from J; junction bases left unmatched: 6. In DNA, the CDR3 is TGTGCCTGGAGTAAACCGGGACAGACCTACGAGCAGTACTTC. Its protein product is CAWSKPGQTYEQYF.

This clone was detected a few times. V gene TRBV15 combines with J gene TRBJ2-1; no definite D call. The CDR3 has 16 residues. CDR1 LNHNV and CDR2 YYDKDF come from the germline V gene (reference sequence). Deletions cut 0 bases from V and 1 base from J, with 10 bases between. The CDR3 region is CATSRDALLSYNEQFF. The CDR3 DNA is TGTGCCACCAGCAGAGATGCTCTACTATCCTACAATGAGCAGTTCTTC.

The chain combines TRBV11-2 with TRBJ1-1; the D is unclear. The germline V gene has CDR1 SGHAT and CDR2 FQNNGV. The germline V and J ends were trimmed by 7 bases and 0 bases, with 18 bases remaining between them. The CDR3 runs 16 residues. The CDR3 loop reads CASTSQSRDLNTEAFF. The CDR3 nucleotides are TGTGCCAGCACGTCACAGAGTAGAGACCTGAACACTGAAGCTTTCTTT.

The chain joins TRBV11-3 to TRBJ1-1, with D perhaps matching TRBD1 (6 bases). This CDR3 is 18 amino acids long. The V and J ends lost 1 base and 0 bases respectively, with 18 bases between them. Per the germline V gene, CDR1 is SGHNT and CDR2 is YENEEA. The CDR3 nucleotides read TGTGCCAGCAGCTTAGGGACCTATCGGACAGAAATGAACACTGAAGCTTTCTTT. The encoded protein is CASSLGTYRTEMNTEAFF.

The chain links TRBV6-5 to TRBJ2-1; 8 nucleotides agree with TRBD1. After removal of 7 bases from V and 10 bases from J, the junction contained 12 bases not matched to a gene. Per the germline V gene, CDR1 is MNHEY and CDR2 is SVGAGI. The CDR3 runs to 14 residues. The CDR3 loop reads CASTRGTGLGEQFF. In nucleotides, the CDR3 is TGTGCCAGCACTCGAGGGACAGGCCTGGGGGAGCAGTTCTTC.

The rearrangement links TRBV29-1 to TRBJ1-3; no definite D call. Germline lookup yields CDR1 SQVTM and CDR2 ANQGSEA. V lost 3 bases, J lost 0 bases, and 6 bases lay in between. This CDR3 is built from 13 residues. The CDR3 coding sequence is TGCAGCGTTGATGGGCCCTCTGGAAACACCATATATTTT. It encodes CSVDGPSGNTIYF.

V usage is TRBV6-5 and J usage is TRBJ1-2; TRBD1 might be the D (6 bases). The V gene's germline CDR1 is MNHEY and CDR2 SVGAGI. V shed 8 bases and J shed 6 bases, with 13 bases lying between them. This CDR3 is built from 12 residues. The CDR3 nucleotides read TGTGCCAGCGCCACGGGGGGGCATGGCTACACCTTC. As protein: CASATGGHGYTF.

In this sample, this clone turned up a few times. This sequence joins TRBV3-1 (or the pseudogene TRBV3-2) and TRBJ2-3; 8 bases are shared with TRBD2. The CDR3 spans 13 residues. Per the germline V gene, CDR1 is LGHDT and CDR2 is YNNKEL (reference sequence). With 6 bases clipped from V and 6 bases from J, the junction kept 5 bases outside the gene matches. CDR3 DNA sequence: TGTGCCAGCAGGACTAGCGTTGAGGATACGCAGTATTTT. The encoded protein is CASRTSVEDTQYF.

The chain carries TRBV27 and TRBJ2-7, with 10 nucleotides matching TRBD1. Trimming removed 0 bases from V and 3 bases from J; junction bases left unmatched: 11. The CDR3 contains 18 residues. The V gene's germline CDR1 is MNHEY and CDR2 SMNVEV (reference sequence). In nucleotides, the CDR3 is TGTGCCAGCAGTTTATCTCCGAACCGGGACAGGGGAGGCTACGAGCAGTACTTC. It encodes CASSLSPNRDRGGYEQYF.

V and J are TRBV6-5 and TRBJ1-6, with a weak D call TRBD1 (5 bases). Germline V gene data show CDR1 as MNHEY and CDR2 as SVGAGI. The CDR3 totals 16 residues. Trimming removed 0 bases from V and 9 bases from J, with 15 bases in between. In DNA form, the CDR3 reads TGTGCCAGCAGTTACTCGAAGGGGTCGCGGGGTTCACCCCTCCACTTT. Residues: CASSYSKGSRGSPLHF.

The V and J genes are TRBV19 and TRBJ1-2; unclear D gene. Trimming shortened V by 9 bases and J by 7 bases, and 9 bases separated the two germline ends. The CDR3 length is 10 residues. The V gene's germline CDR1 is LNHDA and CDR2 SQIVND (reference sequence). CDR3 residues: CASQGGGYTF. The CDR3 nucleotides are TGTGCCAGCCAAGGAGGTGGCTACACCTTC.

The chain carries TRBV4-3 and TRBJ2-5; TRBD1 aligns across 9 bases. This CDR3 has 15 amino acids. The ends lost 4 bases at V and 2 bases at J; junction bases unmatched: 5. Germline assignment: CDR1 LGHNA and CDR2 YSLEER. This CDR3 reads CASSPRGQGQETQYF. CDR3 bases: TGCGCCAGCAGCCCCCGGGGACAGGGACAAGAGACCCAGTACTTC.

This clone appeared a few times. J is TRBJ1-1 and V is TRBV30; D perhaps matches TRBD1 (5 bases). The CDR3 sequence is 16 residues long. Germline values: CDR1 GTSNPN, CDR2 SVGIG (reference sequence). The V end was cut by 2 bases, the J end by 1 base, with 17 bases between. CDR3 in amino acids: CAWSSYAKRGNTEAFF. CDR3 coding DNA: TGTGCCTGGAGTAGTTATGCCAAAAGGGGGAACACTGAAGCTTTCTTT.

The chain combines TRBV10-3 with TRBJ1-1; 11 bases agree with TRBD1. CDR1 is ENHRY and CDR2 is SYGVKD in the germline V gene. Trimming cost V 10 bases and J 7 bases; bases outside gene matches: 5. The CDR3 is made up of 12 amino acids. The CDR3 DNA reads as TGTGCCAGCCGGGACAGGGGGAATGAAGCTTTCTTT. Translating it yields CASRDRGNEAFF.

The chain is built from TRBV6-2 or TRBV6-3 and TRBJ2-7; D unresolved. Germline CDR1 MNHEY, CDR2 SVGEGT. This CDR3 has 11 residues. Deletions cut 2 bases from V and 4 bases from J, with 3 bases between. DNA for the CDR3: TGTGCCAGCAGTTACCCTTACGAGCAGTACTTC. It codes for CASSYPYEQYF.

At least ten counts were recorded for this clone. Here the CDR3 DNA reads TGTGCCAGCAGGGTGAACTCCGGGACAGGGTACAATGAGCAGTTCTTC. It translates to CASRVNSGTGYNEQFF. V usage is TRBV2 and J usage is TRBJ2-1; 9 bases agree with TRBD1. The junction had 10 bases not matched to a gene; V was cut back by 6 bases and J by 4 bases. The CDR3 covers 16 residues. Germline V CDR1 and CDR2: SNHLY, FYNNEI.

The V call is TRBV11-2, the J call TRBJ1-1; weak D call: TRBD1 (5 bases). The V gene's germline CDR1 is SGHAT and CDR2 FQNNGV. The CDR3 runs 17 residues. V lost 2 bases and J 1 base, leaving 17 bases between the germline ends. The CDR3 loop reads CASSLIGGWRGNTEAFF. CDR3 in DNA: TGTGCCAGCAGCTTAATCGGGGGGTGGAGGGGGAACACTGAAGCTTTCTTT.

This rearrangement joins TRBV3-1 (or the pseudogene TRBV3-2) to TRBJ2-5, with D maybe TRBD2 (5 bases). V shed 0 bases and J shed 4 bases, with 9 bases lying between them. The germline V gene has CDR1 LGHDT and CDR2 YNNKEL (reference sequence). The CDR3 extends over 14 amino acids. Here the CDR3 DNA reads TGTGCCAGCAGCCAAGAGGGGAGTGGAGAGACCCAGTACTTC. Protein: CASSQEGSGETQYF.

This clone was seen a handful of times. This sequence joins TRBV11-3 and TRBJ2-7; D ambiguous. The V end was cut by 3 bases, the J end by 6 bases, with 12 bases between. CDR3 length equals 13 residues. The V gene's germline CDR1 is SGHNT and CDR2 YENEEA. The CDR3 here is CASSFNRWSEQYF. Written as DNA, the CDR3 is TGTGCCAGCAGCTTTAATCGTTGGAGCGAGCAGTACTTC.

The gene calls are TRBV7-9 and TRBJ2-3, with TRBD1 matching over 9 bases. This CDR3 is built from 15 residues. J lost 4 bases, V lost 3 bases, and 5 bases had no gene match. Per germline, CDR1 SEHNR and CDR2 FQNEAQ (reference sequence). CDR3 sequence: CASSFDRGGADTQYF. Here the CDR3 DNA reads TGTGCCAGCAGCTTCGACAGGGGGGGCGCAGATACGCAGTATTTT. The full variable domain, in which reference TRBV7-9 and TRBJ2-3 provide the parts outside the CDR3, is DTGVSQNPRHKITKRGQNVTFRCDPISEHNRLYWYRQTLGQGPEFLTYFQNEAQLEKSRLLSDRFSAERPKGSFSTLEIQRTEQGDSAMYLCASSFDRGGADTQYFGPGTRLTVL.

V and J are TRBV23-1 and TRBJ2-2, with 12 bases matching TRBD2. TRBV23-1 qualifies as an ORF whose function is uncertain. The CDR3 loop spans 18 amino acids. Unmatched junction bases numbered 11, after V lost 6 bases and J lost 3 bases. CDR3: CASSPLAGGPQDTGELFF. CDR3 sequence (DNA): TGCGCCAGCAGCCCTCTAGCGGGGGGGCCCCAGGACACCGGGGAGCTGTTTTTT.

This chain links TRBV5-1 with TRBJ2-1, with 7 positions matching TRBD1. The ends lost 2 bases at V and 8 bases at J; junction bases unmatched: 7. The CDR3 has 14 residues. Germline values: CDR1 SGHRS, CDR2 YFSETQ. The CDR3 reads CASSLQGLYDEQFF. In DNA, the CDR3 is TGCGCCAGCAGCTTACAGGGGTTATACGATGAGCAGTTCTTC.

V is TRBV15 and J is TRBJ1-1; tentative D call: TRBD1 (5 bases). CDR3 length: 15 amino acids. V lost 3 bases and J lost 0, with 11 bases in between. In germline, CDR1 is LNHNV, CDR2 YYDKDF (reference sequence). In DNA, the CDR3 is TGTGCCACCAGCAGCTGGGCGGACATGAACACTGAAGCTTTCTTT. Translating it yields CATSSWADMNTEAFF.